Below, 18 T cell receptor beta chains from the same sample are listed, as sequenced in a study of blood T cell repertoires in COVID-19. Using immunoSEQ multiplex PCR, the repertoire was profiled, and TCRdb retains in-frame clones only, with some absent. The repertoire holds around 200,000 clones, with roughly 85% as singletons. Sequenced: PBMCs or T cells enriched from blood (not recorded which). The origin of the receptors is a man aged 35-49 years who had recovered from COVID-19.

The V call is TRBV6-4, the J call TRBJ2-7; 10 bases fit TRBD1. V shed 5 bases and J 2 bases; nucleotides not matched to a gene: 9. The germline V gene encodes CDR1 MRHNA and CDR2 SNTAGT. CDR3 size: 16 residues. The CDR3 loop is CASSTPGTGDPYEQYF. The CDR3 DNA is TGTGCCAGCAGTACGCCCGGGACAGGGGATCCCTACGAGCAGTACTTC.

The chain recombines TRBV4-1 with TRBJ2-2, with TRBD2 matching 8 bases. V shed 1 base and J 3 bases; nucleotides not matched to a gene: 7. Germline V CDR1 and CDR2: MGHRA, YSYEKL. The CDR3 runs 17 residues. The CDR3 DNA follows: TGCGCCAGCAGCCAAGGTCCCGGGAGGGCTGACACCGGGGAGCTGTTTTTT. This codes for CASSQGPGRADTGELFF.

The chain carries TRBV3-1 (or the pseudogene TRBV3-2) and TRBJ2-7; D may be TRBD2 (6 bases). Germline-derived CDR1 and CDR2 are LGHDT and YNNKEL (reference sequence). V was shortened by 4 bases and J by 4 bases, with 11 bases between the two germline ends. The CDR3 consists of 13 residues. In nucleotides, the CDR3 is TGTGCCAGCAGCCCACGGGAGTCGTACGAGCAGTACTTC. Translation gives CASSPRESYEQYF.

The CDR3 protein is CASRIGTGETYGYTF. The CDR3 bases are TGTGCCAGCAGAATTGGGACAGGGGAGACCTATGGCTACACCTTC. This chain joins TRBV2 and TRBJ1-2; 10 bases are shared with TRBD1. Trimming cost V 6 bases and J 4 bases; bases outside gene matches: 8. CDR1 is SNHLY and CDR2 is FYNNEI in the germline V gene. The CDR3 loop spans 15 amino acids.

This chain uses TRBV6-5 with TRBJ2-3; D might be TRBD2 (5 bases). The CDR3 runs 13 residues. Germline CDR1 MNHEY, CDR2 SVGAGI. V dropped 5 bases and J dropped 3 bases, with 9 bases sitting between them. In nucleotides, the CDR3 is TGTGCCAGCAGTATGAGAGGGACAGATACGCAGTATTTT. Its translation: CASSMRGTDTQYF.

The chain combines TRBV11-2 with TRBJ2-3; TRBD2 agrees at 9 bases. The CDR3 has 18 amino acids. The V and J ends lost 5 bases and 2 bases, in that order; junction bases with no gene match: 14. The germline V gene has CDR1 SGHAT and CDR2 FQNNGV. CDR3 in DNA: TGTGCCAGCAGCCCGATCCCGGCGGTAGCGGGAGTCACAGATACGCAGTATTTT. Translation: CASSPIPAVAGVTDTQYF. Complete variable domain (other parts from reference TRBV11-2 and TRBJ2-3): EAGVAQSPRYKIIEKRQSVAFWCNPISGHATLYWYQQILGQGPKLLIQFQNNGVVDDSQLPKDRFSAERLKGVDSTLKIQPAKLEDSAVYLCASSPIPAVAGVTDTQYFGPGTRLTVL.

The rearrangement links TRBV4-2 to TRBJ2-5; 7 nucleotides agree with TRBD2. V trimming: 0 bases; J trimming: 5 bases; junction bases outside the gene matches: 9. Germline lookup yields CDR1 LGHNA and CDR2 YNFKEQ. There are 16 residues in the CDR3. In nucleotides, the CDR3 is TGTGCCAGCAGCCAAGATCCGTGGGGTAGCGGGGAGACCCAGTACTTC. Translation: CASSQDPWGSGETQYF.

This chain joins TRBV19 and TRBJ1-2; D is uncertain. Germline V lookup: CDR1 LNHDA, CDR2 SQIVND (reference sequence). Trimming cost V 5 bases and J 2 bases, with 9 bases left between them. This CDR3 is 13 amino acids long. CDR3 sequence reads: CASSGRGNYGYTF. The CDR3 nucleotides read TGTGCCAGTAGTGGGCGGGGAAACTATGGCTACACCTTC.

Here the CDR3 reads CASSQGTGSPQPQHF. CDR3 in DNA: TGCGCCAGCAGCCAAGGGACAGGGAGTCCTCAGCCCCAGCATTTT. The chain has TRBV4-1 and TRBJ1-5; the match to TRBD1 covers 8 bases. The CDR3 loop spans 15 amino acids. The germline V gene has CDR1 MGHRA and CDR2 YSYEKL. The J segment lost 6 bases and the V segment lost 1 base, leaving 5 bases of the junction unmatched.

The rearrangement links TRBV12-5 to TRBJ2-1, with D possibly TRBD1 on 6 matching bases. Deletions cut 7 bases from V and 9 bases from J, with 25 bases between. Germline CDR1 and CDR2: LGHNT and FRNRAP. The CDR3 length is 16 residues. The CDR3 protein is CASAQPSGAPFGEQFF. The CDR3, as DNA: TGTGCTAGTGCCCAACCTTCAGGGGCGCCTTTCGGTGAGCAGTTCTTC.

The V gene is TRBV7-9, the J gene TRBJ2-4; 10 positions match TRBD1. In germline, CDR1 is SEHNR, CDR2 FQNEAQ (reference sequence). The length of the CDR3 is 17 residues. Trimming cost V 1 base and J 3 bases; bases outside gene matches: 6. The chain's CDR3 is CASSLGGGDRGKNIQYF. For the CDR3, the DNA is TGTGCCAGCAGCTTAGGGGGTGGGGACAGGGGCAAAAACATTCAGTACTTC.

This chain joins TRBV28 and TRBJ2-7, with D possibly matching TRBD2 (7 bases). This CDR3 contains 13 residues. With 4 bases removed from V and 4 bases from J, the gap between germline ends came to 11 bases. Germline CDR1 is MDHEN and CDR2 is SYDVKM. The CDR3, as DNA: TGTGCCAGCAGTTCGGGGGGCCCGTACGAGCAGTACTTC. Translated, it gives CASSSGGPYEQYF.

V usage is TRBV19 and J usage is TRBJ2-1, with D perhaps matching TRBD2 (5 bases). The CDR3 consists of 14 residues. The germline V gene encodes CDR1 LNHDA and CDR2 SQIVND (reference sequence). V was cut by 6 bases and J by 5 bases, with 14 bases left in between. The DNA for the CDR3 is TGTGCCAGTAGGCCTGGACTCAATAACAATGAGCAGTTCTTC. The encoded protein is CASRPGLNNNEQFF. Filled out from reference TRBV19 and TRBJ2-1, the complete variable domain reads DGGITQSPKYLFRKEGQNVTLSCEQNLNHDAMYWYRQDPGQGLRLIYYSQIVNDFQKGDIAEGYSVSREKKESFPLTVTSAQKNPTAFYLCASRPGLNNNEQFFGPGTRLTVL.

This clone has just one count. The chain carries TRBV5-1 and TRBJ2-7, with D tentatively TRBD2 (5 bases). The V end was cut by 3 bases, the J end by 6 bases, with 13 bases between. Germline V gene sequence: CDR1 SGHRS, CDR2 YFSETQ. There are 13 residues in the CDR3. CDR3 in amino acids: CASSSRGEGEQYF. In DNA form, the CDR3 reads TGCGCCAGCAGCTCTCGAGGAGAGGGCGAGCAGTACTTC.

The V call is TRBV24-1, the J call TRBJ2-2; D call uncertain. V was cut by 2 bases and J by 7 bases, with 4 bases left in between. Germline V gives CDR1 KGHDR, CDR2 SFDVKD. The CDR3 has 12 residues. CDR3 loop: CATSDYSGELFF. The CDR3 DNA is TGTGCCACCAGTGATTACAGCGGGGAGCTGTTTTTT.

J is TRBJ2-2 and V is TRBV10-3; TRBD2 matches 12 bases. J was trimmed by 7 bases and V by 6 bases; bases with no gene match: 3. Germline CDR1 ENHRY, CDR2 SYGVKD. The CDR3 loop spans 14 amino acids. The CDR3 here is CAISPGLAGGELFF. CDR3 bases: TGTGCCATCAGCCCGGGACTAGCGGGCGGGGAGCTGTTTTTT.

The rearrangement joins TRBV20-1 to TRBJ2-7, with 9 bases matching TRBD1. The CDR3 is 15 residues long. The V and J ends lost 3 bases and 4 bases, in that order; junction bases with no gene match: 10. CDR1 is DFQATT and CDR2 is SNEGSKA in the germline V gene (reference sequence). CDR3 nucleotide sequence: TGCAGTGCTAGTGATCCCGGGACAGGGAAATACGAGCAGTACTTC. Its protein is CSASDPGTGKYEQYF.

V usage is TRBV3-1 (or the pseudogene TRBV3-2) and J usage is TRBJ2-7; 13 bases align to TRBD2. This CDR3 has 16 amino acids. The V gene's germline CDR1 is LGHDT and CDR2 YNNKEL (reference sequence). V shed 5 bases, J shed 4 bases, and the junction held 8 bases outside the gene matches. CDR3 in amino acids: CASSLRTSGRRYEQYF. For the CDR3, the DNA is TGTGCCAGCAGCTTACGGACTAGCGGGAGAAGGTACGAGCAGTACTTC.